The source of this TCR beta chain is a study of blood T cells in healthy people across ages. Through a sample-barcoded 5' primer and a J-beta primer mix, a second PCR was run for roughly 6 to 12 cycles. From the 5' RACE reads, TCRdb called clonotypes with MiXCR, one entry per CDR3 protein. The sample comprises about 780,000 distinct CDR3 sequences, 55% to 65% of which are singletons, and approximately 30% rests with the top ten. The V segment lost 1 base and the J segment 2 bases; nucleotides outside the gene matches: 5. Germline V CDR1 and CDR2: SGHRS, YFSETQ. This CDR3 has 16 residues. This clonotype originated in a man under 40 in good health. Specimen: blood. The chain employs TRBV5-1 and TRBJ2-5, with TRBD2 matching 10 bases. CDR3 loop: CASSLTTSGDQETQYF. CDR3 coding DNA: TGCGCCAGCAGCTTGACAACTAGCGGGGATCAAGAGACCCAGTACTTC.